This TCR beta chain is from a study of blood T cell repertoires in COVID-19 (TCRdb year 2020). At the level of the whole study: The collaborator samples originated in the United States, Italy and Spain and spanned the acute and convalescent phases of COVID-19. The material from the prospective study consisted of cDNA or gDNA derived from T cells, B-cell-depleted T cells, or PBMCs. Subjects who had been exposed to COVID-19, were actively infected with it, or had recovered from it provided the deeply sampled blood TCRbeta repertoires that made up the dataset. The repertoires were made available in a free public database intended to serve as a resource for research on the immune response to SARS-CoV-2. Samples came from the ongoing ImmuneRACE study (first 160 participants) plus 1,254 subjects from 6 global collaborators. Nearly every sample came with metadata listing a de-identified subject ID, COVID-19 status, age in years and sex. Where HLA class I and class II types were available, the types were taken from metadata supplied by the sample provider, not from assay-based typing. Overall study outcomes, separate from this receptor: How much clinical and demographic metadata was included differed by source and by participant, and the metadata was provided uncurated.

The germline V gene encodes CDR1 LGHNA and CDR2 YSLEER. From its cysteine to its phenylalanine, the CDR3 spans 16 amino acids. Solely the CDR3 DNA is kept, with 48 bases framed from the first base. V drops 0 bases and J drops 0 bases, leaving 9 bases in between. Remarks on this clone: Its antigen is not yet known. No base quality values were provided; no much bigger clone lies one nucleotide off.

The collaborating institutions used their own protocols to collect whole blood in K2EDTA tubes. For TCRbeta analysis, collaborators shipped samples in one of three forms: frozen whole blood, isolated PBMCs, or DNA extracted from either of those sample types. The immunoSEQ Assay, a bias-controlled multiplex PCR, was used to amplify TCRbeta CDR3 regions from genomic DNA. As for the original processing: The number of nucleated cells in each sample was estimated by amplification of reference gene primers within the assay. To quantify the absolute abundance of each unique TCRbeta CDR3 rearrangement, sequence reads were collapsed and filtered. For each sample, productive Simpson clonality was calculated as the square root of Simpson's diversity index across productive rearrangements. This immuneACCESS table, as held by TCRdb, lists in-frame sequences with V and J called but not all clones. Of the missing ones, under half trace to an unresolved V gene in checked studies; the others have no known cause. V and J calls plus clone size are reproduced from that table; the DNA served to infer D and trimming. The sample table records about 230,000 clones; roughly four fifths of these occur just once. The top ten clonotypes cover just under 7.5% of the sample.

The rearrangement combines TRBV4-3 with TRBJ1-3, with TRBD1 as a weak D call on 6 bases. The TCR comes from a woman aged 45-65 years with acute or convalescent COVID-19. Sequenced input: peripheral blood. For the CDR3, the sequence is CASSQDDRSSGNTIYF. The DNA is TGCGCCAGCAGCCAAGATGACAGGAGCTCTGGAAACACCATATATTTT.